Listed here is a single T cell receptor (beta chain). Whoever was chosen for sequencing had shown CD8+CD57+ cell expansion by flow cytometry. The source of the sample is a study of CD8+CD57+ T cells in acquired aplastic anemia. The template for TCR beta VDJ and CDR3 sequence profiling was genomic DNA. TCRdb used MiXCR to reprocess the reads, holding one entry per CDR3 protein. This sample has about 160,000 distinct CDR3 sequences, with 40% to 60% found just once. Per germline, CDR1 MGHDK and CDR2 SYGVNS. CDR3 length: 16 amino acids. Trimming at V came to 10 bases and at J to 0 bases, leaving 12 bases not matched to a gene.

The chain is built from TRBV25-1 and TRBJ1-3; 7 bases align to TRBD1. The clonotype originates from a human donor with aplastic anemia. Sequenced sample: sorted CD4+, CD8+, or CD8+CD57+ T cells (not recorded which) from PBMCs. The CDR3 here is CANSWDSRHSGNTIYF. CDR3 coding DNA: TGTGCCAATAGTTGGGACAGCCGGCACTCTGGAAACACCATATATTTT.